Sequencing of this T cell receptor beta chain was carried out in a study of blood T cell repertoires in COVID-19. Profiling relied on immunoSEQ multiplex PCR, and the TCRdb table lists in-frame clones only, not all of them. The table records about 400,000 clones, roughly 90% of them present only once. Each recovered donor of Cohort 3 presented with two negative PCRs, clearance, or symptom resolution. The V segment lost 5 bases and the J segment 4 bases; nucleotides outside the gene matches: 8. The germline V gene encodes CDR1 MDHEN and CDR2 SYDVKM. This CDR3 has 16 amino acids. Sequencing was performed on PBMCs or T cells enriched from blood (not recorded which). The clonotype was recovered from a woman in her thirties who had recovered from COVID-19. The J gene is TRBJ2-1, the V gene TRBV28, with 10 bases matching TRBD1. The CDR3 DNA follows: TGTGCCAGCAGTACCTCCGGGACAGGGGAATACAATGAGCAGTTCTTC. This sequence encodes CASSTSGTGEYNEQFF.